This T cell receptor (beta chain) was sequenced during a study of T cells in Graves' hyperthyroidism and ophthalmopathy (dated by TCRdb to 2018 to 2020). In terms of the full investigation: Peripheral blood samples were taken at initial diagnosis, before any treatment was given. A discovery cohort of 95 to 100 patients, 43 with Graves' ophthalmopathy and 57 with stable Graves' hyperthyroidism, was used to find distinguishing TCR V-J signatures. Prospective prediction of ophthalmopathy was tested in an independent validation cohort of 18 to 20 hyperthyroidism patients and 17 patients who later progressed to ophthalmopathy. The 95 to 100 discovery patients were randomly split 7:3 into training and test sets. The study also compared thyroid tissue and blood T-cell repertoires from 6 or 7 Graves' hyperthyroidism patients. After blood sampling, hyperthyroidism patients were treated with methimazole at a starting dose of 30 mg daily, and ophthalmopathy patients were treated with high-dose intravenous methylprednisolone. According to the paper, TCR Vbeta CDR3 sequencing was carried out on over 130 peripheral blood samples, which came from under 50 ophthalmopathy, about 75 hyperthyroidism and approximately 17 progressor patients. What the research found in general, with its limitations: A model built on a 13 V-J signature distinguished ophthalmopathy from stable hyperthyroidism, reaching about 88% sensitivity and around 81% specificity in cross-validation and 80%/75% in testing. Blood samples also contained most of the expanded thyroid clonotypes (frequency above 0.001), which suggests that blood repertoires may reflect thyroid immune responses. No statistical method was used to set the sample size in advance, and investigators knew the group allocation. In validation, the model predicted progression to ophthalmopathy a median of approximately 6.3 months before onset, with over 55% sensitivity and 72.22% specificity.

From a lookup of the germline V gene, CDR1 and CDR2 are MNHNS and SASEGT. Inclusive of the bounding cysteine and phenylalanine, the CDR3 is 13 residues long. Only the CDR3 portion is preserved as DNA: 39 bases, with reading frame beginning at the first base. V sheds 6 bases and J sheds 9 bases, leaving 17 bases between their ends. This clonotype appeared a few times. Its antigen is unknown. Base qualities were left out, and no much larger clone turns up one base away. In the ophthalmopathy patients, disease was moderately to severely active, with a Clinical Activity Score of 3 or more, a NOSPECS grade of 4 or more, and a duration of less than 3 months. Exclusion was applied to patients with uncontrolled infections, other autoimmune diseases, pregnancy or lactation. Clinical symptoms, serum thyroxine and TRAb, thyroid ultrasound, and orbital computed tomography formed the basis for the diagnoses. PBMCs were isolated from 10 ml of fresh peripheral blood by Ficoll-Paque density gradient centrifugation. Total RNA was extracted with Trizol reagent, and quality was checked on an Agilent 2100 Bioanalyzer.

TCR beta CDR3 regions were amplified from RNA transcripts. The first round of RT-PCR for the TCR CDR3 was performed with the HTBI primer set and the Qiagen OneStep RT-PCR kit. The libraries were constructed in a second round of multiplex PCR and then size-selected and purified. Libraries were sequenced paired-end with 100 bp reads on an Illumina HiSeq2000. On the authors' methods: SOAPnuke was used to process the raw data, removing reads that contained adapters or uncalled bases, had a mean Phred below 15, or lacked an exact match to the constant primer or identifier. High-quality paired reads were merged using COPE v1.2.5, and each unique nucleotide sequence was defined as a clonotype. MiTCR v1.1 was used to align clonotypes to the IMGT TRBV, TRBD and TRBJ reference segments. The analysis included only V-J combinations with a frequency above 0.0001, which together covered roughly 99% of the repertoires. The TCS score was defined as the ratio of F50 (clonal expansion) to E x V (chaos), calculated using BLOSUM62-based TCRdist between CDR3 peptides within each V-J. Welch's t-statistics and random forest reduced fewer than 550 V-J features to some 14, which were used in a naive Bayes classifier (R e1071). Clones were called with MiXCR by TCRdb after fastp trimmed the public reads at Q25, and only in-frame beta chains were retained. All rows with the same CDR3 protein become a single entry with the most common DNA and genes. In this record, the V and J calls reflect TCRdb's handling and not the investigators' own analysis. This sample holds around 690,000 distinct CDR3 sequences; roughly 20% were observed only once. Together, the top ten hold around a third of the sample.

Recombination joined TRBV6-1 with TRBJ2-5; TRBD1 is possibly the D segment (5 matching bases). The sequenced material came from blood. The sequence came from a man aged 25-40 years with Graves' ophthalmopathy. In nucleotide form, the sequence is TGTGCCAGCAGACTGTCAAAAACAGGAGCCCAGTACTTC. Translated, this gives CASRLSKTGAQYF.